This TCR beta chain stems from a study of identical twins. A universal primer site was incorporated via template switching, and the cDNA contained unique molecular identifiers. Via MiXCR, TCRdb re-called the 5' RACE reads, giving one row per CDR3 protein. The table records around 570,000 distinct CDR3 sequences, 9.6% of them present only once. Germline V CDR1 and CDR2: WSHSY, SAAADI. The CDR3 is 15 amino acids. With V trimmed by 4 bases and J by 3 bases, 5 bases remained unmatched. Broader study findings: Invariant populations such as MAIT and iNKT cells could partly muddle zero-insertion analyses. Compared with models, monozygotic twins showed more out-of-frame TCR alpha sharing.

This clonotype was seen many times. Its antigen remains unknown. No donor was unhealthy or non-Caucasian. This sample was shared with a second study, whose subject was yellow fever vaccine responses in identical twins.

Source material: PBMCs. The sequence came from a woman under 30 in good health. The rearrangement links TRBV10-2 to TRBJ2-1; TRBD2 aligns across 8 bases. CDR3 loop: CASSVGSGSYNEQFF. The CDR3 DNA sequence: TGCGCCAGCAGTGTGGGCAGCGGGAGCTACAATGAGCAGTTCTTC.